This TCR beta chain emerged from a study of blood T cell repertoires in COVID-19. For the study at large: Researchers got acute and convalescent COVID-19 samples from the United States, Italy and Spain. T cells, B-cell-depleted T cells, or PBMCs provided the cDNA or gDNA that served as material.

Per the study methods: Researchers report that nucleated cell counts were estimated from reference gene primer amplification. Assay used: immunoSEQ multiplex PCR; TCRdb lists only in-frame clones, some missing. The V and J calls and the clone size are those of that table, but D and trimming were determined from the DNA. The table shows 200,000 or so clones, with roughly 84% occurring only once. The length of the CDR3 is 14 residues. Germline V CDR1 and CDR2: SEHNR, FQNEAQ (reference sequence). With 5 bases clipped from V and 3 bases from J, the junction kept 4 bases outside the gene matches. The sequencing input was peripheral blood. The receptor was isolated from a human donor in a cohort sampled during active COVID-19. The J gene is TRBJ1-5, the V gene TRBV7-9, with TRBD1 matching over 7 bases. CDR3 loop: CASSPGQVNQPQHF. CDR3 sequence (DNA): TGTGCCAGCAGCCCCGGACAGGTCAATCAGCCCCAGCATTTT.